Below are 17 T cell receptor beta chains sequenced from a single sample in a study of OX40 agonist ivuxolimab in advanced cancers. To prepare the library, the immunoSEQ multiplex PCR assay was applied. The source is immuneACCESS, and TCRdb retained only in-frame sequences with V and J called. Part of the clones is not carried over; for the studies checked, unresolved V genes explain less than half of this, and the remainder is unexplained. This sample holds about 76,000 clones; approximately 85% were observed only once. Around 5.5% of the sample goes to the ten largest clones. Source: CD4+ or CD8+ T cells sorted from blood, taken in a trial of the OX40 agonist ivuxolimab. Receptors were obtained from an adult with an advanced solid tumor such as melanoma, head and neck, liver or kidney cancer.

V usage is TRBV6-1 and J usage is TRBJ1-6, with unresolved D. The germline V gene has CDR1 MNHNS and CDR2 SASEGT. CDR3 length: 12 residues. V was trimmed by 3 bases and J by 9 bases, leaving 6 bases between them. This CDR3 is CASSDPLSPLHF. The DNA for the CDR3 is TGTGCCAGCAGTGATCCCCTTTCACCCCTCCACTTT.

The rearrangement uses TRBV9 and TRBJ2-5; D may correspond to TRBD1 or TRBD2 (5 bases each). The CDR3 length is 15 residues. The germline gives CDR1 SGDLS, CDR2 YYNGEE. Trimming shortened V by 4 bases and J by 1 base, and 14 bases separated the two germline ends. The DNA for the CDR3 is TGTGCCAGCAGCTCCCGAGGGGAATCCCAAGAGACCCAGTACTTC. Protein sequence: CASSSRGESQETQYF.

This chain links TRBV14 with TRBJ2-1; D call uncertain. The ends were cut back, 0 bases at V and 3 bases at J, with 9 bases in the middle. This CDR3 comprises 15 residues. Germline V CDR1 and CDR2: SGHDN, FVKESK. CDR3 in amino acids: CASSQEGGRYNEQFF. The CDR3 bases are TGTGCCAGCAGCCAAGAGGGCGGTCGCTACAATGAGCAGTTCTTC.

This chain links TRBV18 with TRBJ1-3, with D possibly TRBD1 on 5 matching bases. Germline CDR1 KGHSH, CDR2 LQKENI. The V end lost 2 bases, the J end lost 2 bases, and 10 bases lay between the germline ends. CDR3 length equals 15 residues. The CDR3 is CASSPSRAAGNTIYF. CDR3 bases: TGTGCCAGCTCACCATCCAGGGCGGCTGGAAACACCATATATTTT.

The chain links TRBV4-2 to TRBJ2-7; D is possibly TRBD1 or TRBD2 (5 bases each). This CDR3 spans 16 amino acids. Germline V gives CDR1 LGHNA, CDR2 YNFKEQ. V was clipped by 5 bases and J by 1 base, with 18 bases between them. As DNA, the CDR3 is TGTGCCAGCAGCATGACCGGGACCTCCGTGTCCTACGAGCAGTACTTC. Amino acids: CASSMTGTSVSYEQYF.

This sequence joins TRBV7-9 and TRBJ2-1; TRBD1 matches at 10 bases. The length of the CDR3 is 16 residues. Trimming removed 1 base from V and 1 base from J; junction bases left unmatched: 1. Germline V CDR1 and CDR2: SEHNR, FQNEAQ (reference sequence). The CDR3 spells CASSLEGQGSYNEQFF. The CDR3 bases are TGTGCCAGCAGCTTAGAGGGACAGGGGTCCTACAATGAGCAGTTCTTC.

This sequence joins TRBV18 and TRBJ1-1, with D tentatively TRBD1 (6 bases). The germline V gene encodes CDR1 KGHSH and CDR2 LQKENI. The CDR3 runs to 15 residues. Trimming shortened V by 3 bases and J by 0 bases, and 11 bases separated the two germline ends. The CDR3 protein is CASSPIRGLNTEAFF. The DNA of the CDR3 is TGTGCCAGCTCACCGATTAGGGGGTTGAACACTGAAGCTTTCTTT.

The chain combines TRBV5-1 with TRBJ2-5; the match to TRBD1 covers 7 bases. The V and J ends lost 2 bases and 1 base, in that order; junction bases with no gene match: 2. This CDR3 has 14 amino acids. Germline V gives CDR1 SGHRS, CDR2 YFSETQ. The CDR3: CASSFGTVQETQYF. The CDR3 coding sequence is TGCGCCAGCAGCTTCGGGACAGTCCAAGAGACCCAGTACTTC.

The chain uses TRBV7-3 and TRBJ1-1, with D unclear. The CDR3 is 13 residues long. Germline V CDR1 and CDR2: SGHTA, FQGTGA. V lost 6 bases, J lost 1 base, and 9 bases lay in between. The CDR3 sequence: CASSAGKNTEAFF. CDR3 in DNA: TGTGCCAGCAGTGCCGGAAAGAACACTGAAGCTTTCTTT.

This clone was observed a single time. This sequence joins TRBV21-1 and TRBJ2-7; the D call TRBD2 from the table was never checked on the DNA. TRBV21-1 is termed a pseudogene. CDR3 size: 16 residues. CDR3 nucleotides: TGTGCCAGCAGCATTATAGCGGGGGCCCTGCCCTACGAGCAGTACTTC. Its translation is CASSIIAGALPYEQYF.

Written as DNA, the CDR3 is TGTGCCAGCAGCGAAACCCAGGCGGATACGCAGTATTTT. Protein product: CASSETQADTQYF. The chain carries TRBV7-8 and TRBJ2-3, with D unclear. V lost 5 bases, J lost 6 bases, and 12 bases lay in between. The germline CDR1 and CDR2 sequences are SGHVS and FQNEAQ. The CDR3 extends over 13 amino acids.

For the CDR3, the DNA is TGTGCCAGCAGAGAGGTTCTAGCGGGAGAAACCGGGGAGCTGTTTTTT. It translates to CASREVLAGETGELFF. The chain joins TRBV2 to TRBJ2-2; 10 bases are a match to TRBD2. The CDR3 sequence is 16 residues long. V was pared by 6 bases and J by 5 bases, with 9 bases of the junction left unmatched. CDR1 is SNHLY and CDR2 is FYNNEI in the germline V gene.

This sequence joins TRBV4-1 and TRBJ2-1; 11 bases fit TRBD2. Germline assignment: CDR1 MGHRA and CDR2 YSYEKL. The CDR3 sequence is 16 residues long. V shed 0 bases, J shed 7 bases, and the junction held 5 bases outside the gene matches. CDR3 nucleotides: TGCGCCAGCAGCCAAGAAGGGACTAGCGGATGGAATGAGCAGTTCTTC. Translating it yields CASSQEGTSGWNEQFF.

J is TRBJ2-3 and V is TRBV5-1; tentative D call: TRBD2 (6 bases). V was shortened by 1 base and J by 3 bases, with 12 bases between the two germline ends. From germline, CDR1 is SGHRS and CDR2 YFSETQ. The CDR3 contains 15 residues. CDR3 loop: CASSLSGEVTDTQYF. The CDR3 nucleotides read TGCGCCAGCAGCTTGTCGGGAGAAGTTACAGATACGCAGTATTTT.

The rearrangement links TRBV19 to TRBJ2-5; D might be TRBD1 (6 bases). Trimming removed 1 base from V and 2 bases from J, with 11 bases in between. The germline V gene encodes CDR1 LNHDA and CDR2 SQIVND (reference sequence). The CDR3 runs 15 residues. CDR3 residues: CASSIGDRPQETQYF. The CDR3 nucleotides are TGTGCCAGTAGTATAGGCGACAGGCCACAAGAGACCCAGTACTTC. The variable domain in full, with the rest retrieved from reference TRBV19 and TRBJ2-5, is DGGITQSPKYLFRKEGQNVTLSCEQNLNHDAMYWYRQDPGQGLRLIYYSQIVNDFQKGDIAEGYSVSREKKESFPLTVTSAQKNPTAFYLCASSIGDRPQETQYFGPGTRLLVL.

As DNA, the CDR3 is TGCGCCAGCAGCCAAGGACCGGGACAGGGAACAGGGGAGCTGTTTTTT. Its protein product is CASSQGPGQGTGELFF. The chain combines TRBV4-1 with TRBJ2-2; 9 bases agree with TRBD1. There are 16 residues in the CDR3. Losses at the gene ends were 1 base for V and 8 bases for J; bases not matched to a gene: 8. In germline, CDR1 is MGHRA, CDR2 YSYEKL.

This rearrangement joins TRBV28 to TRBJ1-6, with D uncertain. Germline CDR1 and CDR2: MDHEN and SYDVKM. The CDR3 consists of 14 residues. Trimming removed 2 bases from V and 7 bases from J, with 9 bases in between. DNA for the CDR3: TGTGCCAGCAGTTTAGAGCTGGGGAATTCACCCCTCCACTTT. Its protein product is CASSLELGNSPLHF. Variable domain in full (rest from reference TRBV28 and TRBJ1-6): DVKVTQSSRYLVKRTGEKVFLECVQDMDHENMFWYRQDPGLGLRLIYFSYDVKMKEKGDIPEGYSVSREKKERFSLILESASTNQTSMYLCASSLELGNSPLHFGNGTRLTVT.